A selection of T cell receptor beta chains follows, all from one sample in a study of blood T cell repertoires in COVID-19. Some clones are missing from TCRdb's copy, which holds only in-frame ones; the method was immunoSEQ multiplex PCR. Altogether roughly 67,000 clones are present, about nine tenths being singletons, with the ten largest covering roughly 4.4%. Sequencing used peripheral blood. The receptors derive from a man in his fifties with active COVID-19. Both conserved end residues are part of each CDR3. The order of the fields is CDR3 protein, V gene, J gene.

CDR3aa: CASSYPDRVNTEAFF; v_gene: TRBV5-4; j_gene: TRBJ1-1
CDR3aa: CASRHRTDEQYF; v_gene: TRBV28; j_gene: TRBJ2-7
CDR3aa: CASRWGTGGNQPQHF; v_gene: TRBV5-1; j_gene: TRBJ1-5
CDR3aa: CASSPGLAGGTGELFF; v_gene: TRBV5-4; j_gene: TRBJ2-2
CDR3aa: CFFRGNTEAFF; v_gene: TRBV20-1; j_gene: TRBJ1-1
CDR3aa: CASSQNGQSTDTQYF; v_gene: TRBV4-3; j_gene: TRBJ2-3
CDR3aa: CASRTGTGSRHEKLFF; v_gene: TRBV28; j_gene: TRBJ1-4
CDR3aa: CASSSRPGLAGGHEQYF; v_gene: TRBV7-2; j_gene: TRBJ2-7
CDR3aa: CSHRTGMGGYTF; v_gene: TRBV29-1; j_gene: TRBJ1-2
CDR3aa: CASSSGQSETQYF; v_gene: TRBV28; j_gene: TRBJ2-5
CDR3aa: CASSRTGTGSDEQYF; v_gene: TRBV6-2/TRBV6-3; j_gene: TRBJ2-7
CDR3aa: CASRTARGNEQFF; v_gene: TRBV10-2; j_gene: TRBJ2-1
CDR3aa: CASRTGVLNTEAFF; v_gene: TRBV5-1; j_gene: TRBJ1-1
CDR3aa: CASSRVPRDEQYF; v_gene: TRBV18; j_gene: TRBJ2-7
CDR3aa: CASSVGDSLTGNTIYF; v_gene: TRBV9; j_gene: TRBJ1-3
CDR3aa: CASSFQGRETQYF; v_gene: TRBV7-7; j_gene: TRBJ2-5
CDR3aa: CASSQGLAGGGENEQFF; v_gene: TRBV4-1; j_gene: TRBJ2-1
CDR3aa: CASRQGAGNQPQHF; v_gene: TRBV7-8; j_gene: TRBJ1-5
CDR3aa: CASSLARDHRGRGTQYF; v_gene: TRBV7-2; j_gene: TRBJ2-5
CDR3aa: CASRLDEKLFF; v_gene: TRBV3-1/TRBV3-2; j_gene: TRBJ1-4
CDR3aa: CTTKGQLSYNEQFF; v_gene: TRBV10-3; j_gene: TRBJ2-1
CDR3aa: CASSLREVNQPQHF; v_gene: TRBV28; j_gene: TRBJ1-5
CDR3aa: CASSLVRGSNQPQHF; v_gene: TRBV7-2; j_gene: TRBJ1-5
CDR3aa: CASSFLFGGEQYF; v_gene: TRBV5-4; j_gene: TRBJ2-7
CDR3aa: CASRQGLGYGYTF; v_gene: TRBV5-4; j_gene: TRBJ1-2
CDR3aa: CASSPPRTGINEQFF; v_gene: TRBV18; j_gene: TRBJ2-1
CDR3aa: CASSPLAAEAFF; v_gene: TRBV18; j_gene: TRBJ1-1
CDR3aa: CASSQDVSGSSTDTQYF; v_gene: TRBV14; j_gene: TRBJ2-3
CDR3aa: CASVGRDKNNYGYTF; v_gene: TRBV3-1/TRBV3-2; j_gene: TRBJ1-2
CDR3aa: CASSLVFRGAGEKLFF; v_gene: TRBV11-3; j_gene: TRBJ1-4
CDR3aa: CASSVGLAVSYNEQFF; v_gene: TRBV7-9; j_gene: TRBJ2-1
CDR3aa: CASSLPGGNNEQYF; v_gene: TRBV5-6; j_gene: TRBJ2-7
CDR3aa: CASSLASGIGELFF; v_gene: TRBV3-1/TRBV3-2; j_gene: TRBJ2-2
CDR3aa: CASSYTGTSGERGYNEQFF; v_gene: TRBV6-2/TRBV6-3; j_gene: TRBJ2-1
CDR3aa: CASSLAGGGGYEQYF; v_gene: TRBV5-1; j_gene: TRBJ2-7
CDR3aa: CASSLKTPDMNYGYTF; v_gene: TRBV27; j_gene: TRBJ1-2
CDR3aa: CASTRDNRGYTF; v_gene: TRBV19; j_gene: TRBJ1-2
CDR3aa: CATYQPTSGTAITGQYF; v_gene: TRBV2; j_gene: TRBJ2-7
CDR3aa: CASSFAGGPTDTQYF; v_gene: TRBV7-9; j_gene: TRBJ2-3
CDR3aa: CASSLSSGGYNEQFF; v_gene: TRBV7-2; j_gene: TRBJ2-1